A single sample is the source of the 27 T cell receptor beta chains below, sequenced in a study of T cells in Graves' hyperthyroidism and ophthalmopathy. Amplified TCR beta CDR3 regions derived from RNA transcripts. The study used the HTBI primer set for a first-round RT-PCR of the TCR CDR3. Each CDR3 protein gets one entry after TCRdb re-called the multiplex PCR reads with MiXCR. Of around 690,000 distinct CDR3 sequences in the sample, roughly 17% were seen once. Sample: blood. The source is a man over 45 with Graves' hyperthyroidism.

This clonotype was recorded a few times. CDR3 loop: CSARDMGRGTVTNIQYF. The CDR3 coding sequence is TGCAGTGCTAGAGATATGGGCAGGGGCACCGTAACGAACATTCAGTACTTC. The chain employs TRBV20-1 and TRBJ2-4; tentative D call: TRBD1 (6 bases). The length of the CDR3 is 17 residues. Deletions cut 0 bases from V and 7 bases from J, with 22 bases between. Germline CDR1 is DFQATT and CDR2 is SNEGSKA (reference sequence).

This clonotype has a count of ten or more. This chain uses TRBV11-2 with TRBJ2-2, with 10 bases fitting TRBD2. The CDR3 runs 17 residues. The germline V gene encodes CDR1 SGHAT and CDR2 FQNNGV. Trimming removed 7 bases from V and 1 base from J; junction bases left unmatched: 9. The CDR3 region has the DNA TGTGCCAGCAACCCCCCGGGACTAGCGTTGAACACCGGGGAGCTGTTTTTT. As protein: CASNPPGLALNTGELFF.

This CDR3 is CASSPLAGEGEQYV. The DNA of the CDR3 is TGTGCCAGCTCACCCCTGGCAGGGGAAGGGGAGCAGTACGTC. The genes are TRBV18 and TRBJ2-7; maybe TRBD1 (6 bases). The germline V gene encodes CDR1 KGHSH and CDR2 LQKENI. This CDR3 is built from 14 residues. V was trimmed by 3 bases and J by 7 bases, leaving 16 bases between them.

This clonotype was observed a few times. The gene calls are TRBV2 and TRBJ2-3; 8 bases are shared with TRBD1. The CDR3 consists of 13 residues. V lost 6 bases and J lost 5; bases outside the gene matches: 4. Germline assignment: CDR1 SNHLY and CDR2 FYNNEI. CDR3 sequence reads: CASRAGGVDTQYF. CDR3 DNA sequence: TGTGCCAGCAGGGCAGGGGGCGTAGATACGCAGTATTTT.

Comments on this clonotype: Given a much more abundant clone one base away, this may be a read error. The CDR3 sequence: CASSGPSPNGIWEQYF. As DNA, the CDR3 is TGTGCCAGCAGTGGCCCGTCGCCTAACGGGATCTGGGAGCAGTACTTC. This chain connects TRBV6-2 or TRBV6-3 to TRBJ2-7, with a weak D call TRBD2 (5 bases). Germline V gene data show CDR1 as MNHEY and CDR2 as SVGEGT. This CDR3 contains 16 residues. Trimming pared 5 bases from V and 7 bases from J, leaving 24 bases between.

There are a few counts of this clonotype. J is TRBJ2-3 and V is TRBV5-5; TRBD1 is a possible D gene (6 bases). V was shortened by 4 bases and J by 6 bases, with 15 bases between the two germline ends. CDR3 length: 14 amino acids. From germline, CDR1 is SGHKS and CDR2 YYEKEE (reference sequence). CDR3 DNA sequence: TGTGCCAGCAGCGGGGACAAATACGGCGATACGCAGTATTTT. The encoded protein is CASSGDKYGDTQYF.

The table lists this clonotype with many counts. This chain connects TRBV11-2 to TRBJ2-1; no clear D gene. The length of the CDR3 is 15 residues. V lost 6 bases, J lost 7 bases, and 19 bases lay in between. Looked up from germline, CDR1 is SGHAT and CDR2 is FQNNGV. The CDR3 here is CASRGWVGSTNEQFF. DNA of the CDR3: TGTGCCAGCAGGGGGTGGGTGGGCTCGACTAATGAGCAGTTCTTC.

This chain links TRBV5-1 with TRBJ2-1; 12 bases are a match to TRBD2. In germline, CDR1 is SGHRS, CDR2 YFSETQ. The CDR3 is 16 residues long. The trim removed 7 bases at V and 1 base at J, leaving 6 bases unmatched. The CDR3 coding sequence is TGCGCCAGCGGGAAGACTAGCGGGGGTTCCTACAATGAGCAGTTCTTC. This encodes CASGKTSGGSYNEQFF.

The V gene is TRBV6-5, the J gene TRBJ2-3; 11 nucleotides line up with TRBD2. Germline CDR1 MNHEY, CDR2 SVGAGI. CDR3 length equals 18 residues. With 2 bases clipped from V and 1 base from J, the junction kept 8 bases outside the gene matches. The CDR3 nucleotides are TGTGCCAGCAGTTACCAGATAGCGGGAGGGCCGGGCACAGATACGCAGTATTTT. Its translation: CASSYQIAGGPGTDTQYF.

This clonotype was seen repeatedly, ten times or more. The chain recombines TRBV28 with TRBJ2-7; 7 nucleotides agree with TRBD2. The germline V gene encodes CDR1 MDHEN and CDR2 SYDVKM. This CDR3 comprises 16 residues. V gave up 7 bases and J gave up 4 bases; unmatched junction bases: 16. The CDR3 is CASIRSGGSGGYEQYF. The CDR3, as DNA: TGTGCCAGCATCCGGTCCGGGGGGAGTGGGGGTTACGAGCAGTACTTC.

This clonotype was seen many times. The CDR3 DNA is TGTGCCAGCAGTTTAGGTCGTCGTGAGCAGTTCTTC. Its translation: CASSLGRREQFF. V and J are TRBV12-3 or TRBV12-4 and TRBJ2-1; no firm D call. The CDR3 sequence is 12 residues long. V lost 1 base and J 9 bases, leaving 7 bases between the germline ends.

This chain links TRBV4-2 with TRBJ2-3; D uncertain. The CDR3 runs 13 residues. The V gene's germline CDR1 is LGHNA and CDR2 YNFKEQ. The germline V and J ends were trimmed by 4 bases and 4 bases, with 9 bases remaining between them. The CDR3 DNA follows: TGTGCCAGCAGCCTCCCCCTGGCAGATACGCAGTATTTT. As protein: CASSLPLADTQYF.

The chain joins TRBV7-2 to TRBJ1-5; no definite D call. V lost 3 bases to trimming and J lost 0 bases, with 9 bases between them. Germline-derived CDR1 and CDR2 are SGHTA and FQGNSA. The CDR3 contains 15 residues. The CDR3 loop is CASSFGPFSNQPQHF. CDR3 in DNA: TGTGCCAGCAGCTTTGGACCGTTTAGCAATCAGCCCCAGCATTTT.

Ten or more counts support this clonotype. The rearrangement links TRBV28 to TRBJ2-3; 8 bases are shared with TRBD1. V was clipped by 5 bases and J by 2 bases; unmatched bases: 6. The CDR3 runs to 15 residues. Germline V gene sequence: CDR1 MDHEN, CDR2 SYDVKM. The CDR3 sequence: CASSRDRGHTDTQYF. The CDR3 DNA follows: TGTGCCAGCAGTCGAGACAGGGGTCACACAGATACGCAGTATTTT.

The chain carries TRBV3-1 and TRBJ2-7; D tentatively fits TRBD1 or TRBD2 (5 bases each). CDR3 length: 15 amino acids. Trimming took off 1 base at V and 0 bases at J, with 10 bases between the two ends. Per the germline V gene, CDR1 is LGHDT and CDR2 is YNNKEL (reference sequence). The CDR3 loop reads CASSQGIGASYEQYF. The CDR3 DNA reads TGTGCCAGCAGCCAAGGGATCGGGGCCTCCTACGAGCAGTACTTC.

This clonotype is a singleton in its sample. The CDR3 DNA reads as TGCAGCGTATTCGGGACTATGTCCGGGGAGCTGTTTTTT. Protein product: CSVFGTMSGELFF. The chain recombines TRBV29-1 with TRBJ2-2; 7 bases fit TRBD2. V gave up 6 bases and J gave up 6 bases; unmatched junction bases: 7. The CDR3 runs to 13 residues. Germline CDR1 reads SQVTM; CDR2 reads ANQGSEA.

This clonotype appeared many times. The J gene is TRBJ2-1, the V gene TRBV5-1; 8 nucleotides line up with TRBD2. This CDR3 comprises 15 residues. V trimming: 0 bases; J trimming: 7 bases; junction bases outside the gene matches: 6. The germline CDR1 and CDR2 sequences are SGHRS and YFSETQ. For the CDR3, the DNA is TGCGCCAGCAGCTTGGGACGGGAGGGCCTGAATGAGCAGTTCTTC. Protein product: CASSLGREGLNEQFF.

The chain uses TRBV9 and TRBJ2-7; D possibly corresponds to TRBD1 (6 bases). Germline-derived CDR1 and CDR2 are SGDLS and YYNGEE. The CDR3 contains 15 residues. Between the trimmed V and J ends, which lost 0 bases and 2 bases, there was a span of 12 bases. The CDR3 nucleotides are TGTGCCAGCAGCGTAGCTGGGGACACCGCCTACGAGCAGTACTTC. As protein: CASSVAGDTAYEQYF. Together with reference TRBV9 and TRBJ2-7, the CDR3 gives the full variable domain: DSGVTQTPKHLITATGQRVTLRCSPRSGDLSVYWYQQSLDQGLQFLIQYYNGEERAKGNILERFSAQQFPDLHSELNLSSLELGDSALYFCASSVAGDTAYEQYFGPGTRLTVT.

This clonotype was picked up many times. The chain joins TRBV27 to TRBJ2-1; D is undetermined. The CDR3 consists of 12 residues. V lost 2 bases to trimming and J lost 5 bases, with 4 bases between them. Germline values: CDR1 MNHEY, CDR2 SMNVEV (reference sequence). The DNA of the CDR3 is TGTGCCAGCAGTTTACAAAACAATGAGCAGTTCTTC. Translated: CASSLQNNEQFF.

This clonotype was observed many times. The rearrangement links TRBV10-3 to TRBJ2-2, with D maybe TRBD1 (6 bases). Germline-derived CDR1 and CDR2 are ENHRY and SYGVKD. This CDR3 is 16 amino acids long. V was shortened by 3 bases and J by 1 base, with 12 bases between the two germline ends. CDR3 region: CAISDWTAKNTGELFF. In DNA, the CDR3 is TGTGCCATCAGTGATTGGACAGCTAAGAACACCGGGGAGCTGTTTTTT.

This clonotype was counted a few times. This chain's CDR3 is CAISTKQGSGGETQYF. As DNA, the CDR3 is TGTGCCATCAGCACTAAACAGGGATCGGGGGGAGAGACCCAGTACTTC. The chain recombines TRBV10-3 with TRBJ2-5; perhaps TRBD2 as D (7 bases). CDR1 is ENHRY, CDR2 SYGVKD, per germline. The CDR3 spans 16 residues. V lost 6 bases to trimming and J lost 4 bases, with 21 bases between them.

Ten or more counts support this clonotype. J is TRBJ1-2 and V is TRBV6-5, with D tentatively TRBD1 (5 bases). V was trimmed by 0 bases and J by 8 bases, leaving 19 bases between them. The CDR3 contains 16 residues. Germline CDR1 and CDR2: MNHEY and SVGAGI. The CDR3 DNA follows: TGTGCCAGCAGTTACTCGAATCAAAATCCCAGGGAGGGCTACACCTTC. Translated: CASSYSNQNPREGYTF.

This clonotype was detected ten times or more. Mismatch with germline at one junction end may stem from a read error. The chain is built from TRBV12-3 or TRBV12-4 and TRBJ1-5; no reliable D call. The CDR3 is 14 residues long. The CDR3 region is CTSSLAKSNQPQHF. The CDR3 DNA reads TGTACCAGCAGTTTGGCGAAGAGTAATCAGCCCCAGCATTTT.

The CDR3 loop is CASSLNPRGGLGDEQFF. CDR3 in DNA: TGTGCCAGCAGTTTAAATCCGAGGGGGGGGCTCGGAGATGAGCAGTTCTTC. The V call is TRBV27, the J call TRBJ2-1; D might be TRBD2 (7 bases). Trimming stripped 2 bases from V and 8 bases from J, with 22 bases between. The CDR3 contains 17 residues. CDR1 and CDR2 from the germline V gene are MNHEY and SMNVEV (reference sequence).

The rearrangement joins TRBV27 to TRBJ2-1; 14 bases fit TRBD2. CDR1 MNHEY and CDR2 SMNVEV come from the germline V gene (reference sequence). Trimming at V came to 5 bases and at J to 8 bases, leaving 11 bases not matched to a gene. The CDR3 totals 17 residues. The CDR3 sequence: CASSPTSGRALGDEQFF. The DNA for the CDR3 is TGTGCCAGCAGTCCGACTAGCGGGAGGGCCCTCGGGGATGAGCAGTTCTTC.

This clonotype was observed at least ten times. CDR3 amino acids: CASSSRLAGAADTQYF. As DNA, the CDR3 is TGTGCCAGCAGCTCTCGGCTAGCGGGAGCCGCAGATACGCAGTATTTT. V is TRBV7-2 and J is TRBJ2-3, with 10 bases that match TRBD2. The CDR3 is 16 amino acids. V shed 4 bases and J 4 bases; nucleotides not matched to a gene: 8. Germline V CDR1 and CDR2: SGHTA, FQGNSA.

This clonotype occurred many times. This chain connects TRBV6-1 to TRBJ1-1; D is possibly TRBD1 (6 bases). Trimming took off 5 bases at V and 3 bases at J, with 10 bases between the two ends. Looked up from germline, CDR1 is MNHNS and CDR2 is SASEGT. The CDR3 spans 13 residues. The CDR3 coding sequence is TGTGCCAGCAGTCGAACAGGGCACACTGAAGCTTTCTTT. Its protein is CASSRTGHTEAFF.